The clone carrying this T cell receptor (beta chain) was observed a handful of times. Its antigen is currently unknown. These data come from a study of CD8 T cells in ankylosing spondylitis. Study-wide results and caveats: What seemed typical of ankylosing spondylitis blood was a TCR beta motif built from roughly eight highly homologous variants.

The germline CDR1 and CDR2 sequences are LNHNV and YYDKDF (reference sequence). The J segment lost 0 bases and the V segment lost 6 bases, leaving 5 bases of the junction unmatched. The CDR3 is made up of 15 amino acids. TCRdb passed the 5' RACE reads through MiXCR, listing each CDR3 protein once. This table holds roughly 440,000 distinct CDR3 sequences, roughly 18% found once. The source of this sequence is a male donor with ankylosing spondylitis. The V gene is TRBV15, the J gene TRBJ1-5; 7 nucleotides line up with TRBD1. Material for sequencing was blood, either unsorted or a sorted T cell fraction (not recorded which). The CDR3 DNA reads as TGTGCCACCAGTAAGGGACAGACTAGCAATCAGCCCCAGCATTTT. It encodes CATSKGQTSNQPQHF.